The 10 T cell receptor beta chains given below trace back to one sample, sequenced in a study of cytomegalovirus exposure and HLA in healthy donors. Both 60 Vbeta primers and 13 Jbeta primers went into the PCR. Libraries were prepared by immunoSEQ multiplex PCR; TCRdb keeps only in-frame clonotypes and omits some of them. The repertoire has under 95,000 clones, about 85% of them found once; the top ten carry roughly 14%. Sequenced sample: PBMCs. The origin of the receptors is a woman in her thirties or forties in good health and CMV-seropositive.

This clone was detected only a few times. The rearrangement uses TRBV5-1 and TRBJ1-6, with TRBD1 matching over 7 bases. The CDR3 is made up of 14 amino acids. J was trimmed by 7 bases and V by 4 bases; bases with no gene match: 5. CDR1 SGHRS and CDR2 YFSETQ come from the germline V gene. The CDR3 DNA is TGCGCCAGCAGCCCAGAGGGACAGAATTCACCCCTCCACTTT. It translates to CASSPEGQNSPLHF.

V usage is TRBV6-1 and J usage is TRBJ1-1, with D possibly matching TRBD1 (5 bases). In germline, CDR1 is MNHNS, CDR2 SASEGT. Trimming removed 6 bases at V and 2 bases at J, with 16 bases between. This CDR3 is built from 15 residues. The CDR3 is CASRLQEGSNTEAFF. Here the CDR3 DNA reads TGTGCCAGCAGGTTACAGGAGGGCTCAAACACTGAAGCTTTCTTT.

This clone appeared once. The chain couples TRBV6-5 to TRBJ1-4; TRBD1 agrees at 10 bases. Per the germline V gene, CDR1 is MNHEY and CDR2 is SVGAGI. Trimming removed 3 bases from V and 11 bases from J; junction bases left unmatched: 9. The CDR3 sequence is 15 residues long. CDR3 residues: CASSYGTGVEGKLFF. The DNA for the CDR3 is TGTGCCAGCAGTTATGGGACAGGGGTGGAGGGTAAACTGTTTTTT.

This clone was seen once. The chain joins TRBV7-3 to TRBJ2-2, with 7 nucleotides matching TRBD1. The germline CDR1 and CDR2 sequences are SGHTA and FQGTGA. Trimming took 5 bases from V and 0 from J; bases not matched to a gene: 6. The CDR3 consists of 16 residues. CDR3 bases: TGTGCCAGCAGCCCCTGGGGACAGCCGAACACCGGGGAGCTGTTTTTT. Amino acid sequence: CASSPWGQPNTGELFF.

The chain combines TRBV28 with TRBJ1-4; 7 bases map to TRBD1. In germline, CDR1 is MDHEN, CDR2 SYDVKM. Losses at the gene ends were 3 bases for V and 8 bases for J; bases not matched to a gene: 9. The CDR3 extends over 15 amino acids. The chain's CDR3 is CASSFGQGVREKLFF. The CDR3 nucleotides read TGTGCCAGCAGTTTTGGGCAGGGGGTCCGGGAAAAACTGTTTTTT.

This clone turned up a few times. The rearrangement links TRBV2 to TRBJ2-7, with TRBD1 matching 9 bases. The germline V gene has CDR1 SNHLY and CDR2 FYNNEI. The trim removed 8 bases at V and 5 bases at J, leaving 7 bases unmatched. This CDR3 comprises 13 residues. The CDR3 sequence is CASHGQGWDEQYF. The CDR3, as DNA: TGTGCCAGCCATGGACAGGGGTGGGACGAGCAGTACTTC.

The chain couples TRBV4-1 to TRBJ2-5, with 10 positions matching TRBD1. This CDR3 comprises 16 residues. Germline V gene data show CDR1 as MGHRA and CDR2 as YSYEKL. J was trimmed by 11 bases and V by 0 bases; bases with no gene match: 12. Here the CDR3 DNA reads TGCGCCAGCAGCCAAGACACCCGACAGGGGGCGGATAAGCAGTACTTC. Amino acids: CASSQDTRQGADKQYF.

This chain uses TRBV30 with TRBJ1-1; maybe TRBD1 (6 bases). The CDR3 sequence is 13 residues long. CDR1 and CDR2 (germline): GTSNPN, SVGIG (reference sequence). Trimming left V 7 bases short and J 1 base short, with 13 bases between. CDR3: CALQGMKNTEAFF. The CDR3 bases are TGTGCCTTACAGGGTATGAAGAACACTGAAGCTTTCTTT. Full variable domain (remainder filled in from reference TRBV30 and TRBJ1-1): SQTIHQWPATLVQPVGSPLSLECTVEGTSNPNLYWYRQAAGRGLQLLFYSVGIGQISSEVPQNLSASRPQDRQFILSSKKLLLSDSGFYLCALQGMKNTEAFFGQGTRLTVV.

This chain connects TRBV7-9 to TRBJ2-7; 8 bases line up with TRBD1. V lost 3 bases and J lost 7; bases outside the gene matches: 8. Germline loops: CDR1 SEHNR, CDR2 FQNEAQ (reference sequence). This CDR3 has 14 amino acids. The CDR3 region is CASSFRTGTDEQYF. In DNA, the CDR3 is TGTGCCAGCAGCTTCCGGACAGGGACAGATGAGCAGTACTTC.

The CDR3 DNA reads TGTGCCAGCACTAAGAGCGGAAACACAGATACGCAGTATTTT. Its protein product is CASTKSGNTDTQYF. J is TRBJ2-3 and V is TRBV25-1, with a possible D match to TRBD2 (5 bases). Germline V gives CDR1 MGHDK, CDR2 SYGVNS. V was clipped by 7 bases and J by 2 bases, with 13 bases between them. CDR3 length: 14 residues.